This TCR beta chain originates from a study of blood T cell repertoires in COVID-19. Study-level information: Specimens from acute and convalescent COVID-19 originated in the United States, Italy and Spain. PBMCs, B-cell-depleted T cells, or T cells were the source of the cDNA or gDNA that made up the material.

The CDR3 has 14 residues. V dropped 1 base and J dropped 10 bases, with 16 bases sitting between them. Germline lookup yields CDR1 GTSNPN and CDR2 SVGIG (reference sequence). Per the original methods: Quantification of nucleated cells was approximated via reference gene primer amplification. Assay used: immunoSEQ multiplex PCR; TCRdb lists only in-frame clones, some missing. That table furnishes V, J and clone size, whereas the DNA furnished D and trimming. This table holds about 75,000 clones, roughly 90% found once. The receptor's source is a human donor in a cohort sampled during active COVID-19. The chain couples TRBV30 to TRBJ1-4, with D possibly being TRBD1 (6 bases). What was sequenced was peripheral blood. Here the CDR3 DNA reads TGTGCCTGGAGTGAACAGGGTCTAGTTGGAAAACTGTTTTTT. Protein: CAWSEQGLVGKLFF.